The 3 T cell receptor beta chains given below trace back to one sample, sequenced in a study of shared clonotypes between healthy human individuals. The protocol was immunoSEQ multiplex PCR, while the TCRdb copy is restricted to in-frame clones and leaves out a portion. The table has 2 million to 2.5 million clones, 85% to 95% seen once. Sequenced: naive CD4+ T cells from PBMCs. Subset given: CD45RA+ positively selected. The source is a man aged 18 to 29 in good health. Some clones in this sample may be carry-over from other donors' samples.

The genes are TRBV28 and TRBJ2-7, with a tentative D call TRBD2 (6 bases). V was clipped by 6 bases and J by 6 bases, with 24 bases between them. The CDR3 totals 16 residues. CDR1 MDHEN and CDR2 SYDVKM come from the germline V gene. CDR3 region: CASRGGVSRPGGEQYF. CDR3 in DNA: TGTGCCAGCAGAGGAGGGGTATCCAGGCCCGGGGGCGAGCAGTACTTC.

Comment on this clone: Other DNA sequences in the sample encode the same CDR3. This chain uses TRBV29-1 with TRBJ2-1; D call uncertain. V lost 3 bases and J lost 4, with 4 bases in between. The CDR3 extends over 11 amino acids. The germline V gene encodes CDR1 SQVTM and CDR2 ANQGSEA. Here the CDR3 DNA reads TGCAGCGTTGACCGGTACAATGAGCAGTTCTTC. Its translation: CSVDRYNEQFF.

The rearrangement uses TRBV18 and TRBJ2-7; the match to TRBD1 covers 7 bases. The CDR3 sequence is 15 residues long. J gave up 2 bases and V 2 bases, and 6 bases lay outside the gene matches. Germline CDR1 and CDR2: KGHSH and LQKENI. DNA of the CDR3: TGTGCCAGCTCACCAATTGGTCAGGGGGCCTACGAGCAGTACTTC. This gives the protein CASSPIGQGAYEQYF.